A selection of T cell receptor beta chains follows, all from one sample in a study of shared clonotypes between healthy human individuals. Here immunoSEQ multiplex PCR was the method, and the copy in TCRdb shows in-frame clones only, minus some. The sample includes over a million clones, approximately 96% of them seen just once. Sequencing input: naive CD4+ T cells sorted from blood. All receptors derive from a man under 40 in good health. The CDR3 runs from the conserved cysteine through the conserved F or W. Fields, in order: clone size, D gene, V gene, CDR3 length, J gene, CDR3 protein, CDR3 DNA. A D gene is named only where the DNA matches it firmly. The size entry is marked missing in some rows and otherwise reads once, few, many or a size class.

clone size: .; D gene: TRBD2; V gene: TRBV7-3; CDR3 length: 17; J gene: TRBJ2-2; CDR3 protein: CASSRTGTSGHTGELFF; CDR3 DNA: TGTGCCAGCAGCCGTACCGGGACTAGCGGTCACACCGGGGAGCTGTTTTTT
clone size: .; D gene: TRBD2; V gene: TRBV11-2; CDR3 length: 18; J gene: TRBJ2-1; CDR3 protein: CASSLEVSSGRSYNEQFF; CDR3 DNA: TGTGCCAGCAGCTTAGAAGTGAGTAGCGGGAGGTCCTACAATGAGCAGTTCTTC
clone size: .; D gene: .; V gene: TRBV19; CDR3 length: 14; J gene: TRBJ1-4; CDR3 protein: CASSSRVQSEKLFF; CDR3 DNA: TGTGCCAGTAGCTCCCGGGTGCAAAGTGAAAAACTGTTTTTT
clone size: .; D gene: TRBD2; V gene: TRBV5-4; CDR3 length: 16; J gene: TRBJ2-3; CDR3 protein: CASSSGTSGNTDTQYF; CDR3 DNA: TGTGCCAGCAGCTCCGGGACTAGCGGGAACACAGATACGCAGTATTTT
clone size: once; D gene: .; V gene: TRBV7-8; CDR3 length: 14; J gene: TRBJ1-5; CDR3 protein: CASSFDNREQPQHF; CDR3 DNA: TGTGCCAGCAGCTTTGACAACAGGGAGCAGCCCCAGCATTTT
clone size: .; D gene: .; V gene: TRBV7-2; CDR3 length: 12; J gene: TRBJ2-7; CDR3 protein: CASLKDSYEQYF; CDR3 DNA: TGTGCCAGCCTCAAGGACTCCTACGAGCAGTACTTC
clone size: .; D gene: .; V gene: TRBV14; CDR3 length: 17; J gene: TRBJ2-1; CDR3 protein: CASSPYPSASSYNEQFF; CDR3 DNA: TGTGCCAGCAGCCCTTACCCCAGCGCTAGTTCCTACAATGAGCAGTTCTTC
clone size: .; D gene: .; V gene: TRBV21-1; CDR3 length: 12; J gene: TRBJ2-7; CDR3 protein: CAINSGRFEQYF; CDR3 DNA: TGTGCCATCAATAGCGGGAGATTCGAGCAGTACTTC
clone size: .; D gene: .; V gene: TRBV7-8; CDR3 length: 11; J gene: TRBJ2-1; CDR3 protein: CASRGFNEQFF; CDR3 DNA: TGTGCCAGCAGGGGGTTCAATGAGCAGTTCTTC
clone size: .; D gene: .; V gene: TRBV14; CDR3 length: 11; J gene: TRBJ1-5; CDR3 protein: CASSANQPQHF; CDR3 DNA: TGTGCCAGCAGCGCTAATCAGCCCCAGCATTTT
clone size: once; D gene: TRBD2; V gene: TRBV19; CDR3 length: 17; J gene: TRBJ2-1; CDR3 protein: CASSTGLAGGPLNEQFF; CDR3 DNA: TGTGCCAGTAGCACGGGACTAGCGGGAGGGCCTTTGAATGAGCAGTTCTTC
clone size: .; D gene: .; V gene: TRBV25-1; CDR3 length: 13; J gene: TRBJ2-2; CDR3 protein: CASSDQGTGELFF; CDR3 DNA: TGTGCCAGCAGTGACCAGGGAACCGGGGAGCTGTTTTTT
clone size: .; D gene: .; V gene: TRBV28; CDR3 length: 10; J gene: TRBJ2-1; CDR3 protein: CASLGLEQFF; CDR3 DNA: TGTGCCAGCCTTGGGTTGGAGCAGTTCTTC
clone size: .; D gene: TRBD1; V gene: TRBV28; CDR3 length: 12; J gene: TRBJ1-2; CDR3 protein: CASRQGTYGYTF; CDR3 DNA: TGTGCCAGCAGACAGGGGACCTATGGCTACACCTTC
clone size: .; D gene: .; V gene: TRBV9; CDR3 length: 13; J gene: TRBJ2-7; CDR3 protein: CASSVAEAYEQYF; CDR3 DNA: TGTGCCAGCAGCGTTGCAGAAGCCTACGAGCAGTACTTC
clone size: .; D gene: .; V gene: TRBV18; CDR3 length: 15; J gene: TRBJ2-7; CDR3 protein: CASSPGGYRSYEQYF; CDR3 DNA: TGTGCCAGCTCACCAGGCGGCTACAGGTCCTACGAGCAGTACTTC
clone size: once; D gene: .; V gene: TRBV6-1; CDR3 length: 13; J gene: TRBJ2-2; CDR3 protein: CASSGDFSGELFF; CDR3 DNA: TGTGCCAGCAGTGGAGACTTTTCCGGGGAGCTGTTTTTT
clone size: once; D gene: .; V gene: TRBV5-8; CDR3 length: 14; J gene: TRBJ2-7; CDR3 protein: CASSRWTPSYEQYF; CDR3 DNA: TGTGCCAGCAGCCGGTGGACACCTTCCTACGAGCAGTACTTC
clone size: .; D gene: .; V gene: TRBV30; CDR3 length: 12; J gene: TRBJ2-5; CDR3 protein: CAWSLREETQYF; CDR3 DNA: TGTGCCTGGAGTCTCCGGGAAGAGACCCAGTACTTC
clone size: .; D gene: TRBD1; V gene: TRBV2; CDR3 length: 15; J gene: TRBJ2-3; CDR3 protein: CASSEGTGAQSTQYF; CDR3 DNA: TGTGCCAGCAGTGAGGGTACAGGGGCGCAAAGTACGCAGTATTTT
clone size: .; D gene: .; V gene: TRBV5-8; CDR3 length: 15; J gene: TRBJ2-1; CDR3 protein: CASSLVAGSYNEQFF; CDR3 DNA: TGTGCCAGCAGCTTGGTTGCGGGCTCCTACAATGAGCAGTTCTTC
clone size: once; D gene: .; V gene: TRBV6-1; CDR3 length: 15; J gene: TRBJ2-3; CDR3 protein: CASSLSSDGTDTQYF; CDR3 DNA: TGTGCCAGCAGTTTATCTAGCGACGGCACAGATACGCAGTATTTT
clone size: .; D gene: .; V gene: TRBV7-7; CDR3 length: 14; J gene: TRBJ2-1; CDR3 protein: CASSLEGGYNEQFF; CDR3 DNA: TGTGCTAGCAGCTTAGAGGGGGGCTACAATGAGCAGTTCTTC
clone size: .; D gene: TRBD1; V gene: TRBV13; CDR3 length: 14; J gene: TRBJ2-7; CDR3 protein: CASSLKGARNEQYF; CDR3 DNA: TGTGCCAGCAGCTTAAAGGGGGCACGAAACGAGCAGTACTTC
clone size: .; D gene: .; V gene: TRBV15; CDR3 length: 12; J gene: TRBJ2-6; CDR3 protein: CATSAGANVLTF; CDR3 DNA: TGTGCCACCAGCGCTGGGGCCAACGTCCTGACTTTC
clone size: once; D gene: TRBD1; V gene: TRBV10-3; CDR3 length: 13; J gene: TRBJ2-5; CDR3 protein: CAISDRGEETQYF; CDR3 DNA: TGTGCCATCTCGGACAGGGGGGAGGAGACCCAGTACTTC
clone size: .; D gene: TRBD1; V gene: TRBV10-3; CDR3 length: 12; J gene: TRBJ2-7; CDR3 protein: CATGTASYEQYF; CDR3 DNA: TGTGCCACAGGGACAGCCTCCTACGAGCAGTACTTC
clone size: .; D gene: .; V gene: TRBV28; CDR3 length: 15; J gene: TRBJ1-3; CDR3 protein: CASHPGHFSGNTIYF; CDR3 DNA: TGTGCCAGTCATCCTGGGCATTTCTCTGGAAACACCATATATTTT
clone size: .; D gene: .; V gene: TRBV28; CDR3 length: 15; J gene: TRBJ2-1; CDR3 protein: CASSSPGRGRNEQFF; CDR3 DNA: TGTGCCAGCAGTTCCCCCGGGCGGGGTAGGAATGAGCAGTTCTTC
clone size: .; D gene: .; V gene: TRBV28; CDR3 length: 14; J gene: TRBJ1-5; CDR3 protein: CASSLGALHQPQHF; CDR3 DNA: TGTGCCAGCAGTTTAGGCGCTTTACATCAGCCCCAGCATTTT
clone size: .; D gene: .; V gene: TRBV6-5; CDR3 length: 13; J gene: TRBJ1-5; CDR3 protein: CASSRTSNQPQHF; CDR3 DNA: TGTGCCAGCAGTCGGACCAGCAATCAGCCCCAGCATTTT
clone size: .; D gene: .; V gene: TRBV10-3; CDR3 length: 17; J gene: TRBJ2-7; CDR3 protein: CAISDGSWGGPAYEQYF; CDR3 DNA: TGTGCCATCAGTGATGGTAGTTGGGGGGGGCCTGCCTACGAGCAGTACTTC
clone size: .; D gene: TRBD1; V gene: TRBV27; CDR3 length: 14; J gene: TRBJ1-5; CDR3 protein: CASSHGQGGQPQHF; CDR3 DNA: TGTGCCAGCAGTCATGGACAGGGTGGTCAGCCCCAGCATTTT
clone size: .; D gene: TRBD1; V gene: TRBV5-4; CDR3 length: 15; J gene: TRBJ2-5; CDR3 protein: CASSNLQGAAETQYF; CDR3 DNA: TGTGCCAGCAGTAATCTACAGGGGGCTGCGGAGACCCAGTACTTC
clone size: few; D gene: .; V gene: TRBV6-5; CDR3 length: 15; J gene: TRBJ1-4; CDR3 protein: CASSYGQPANEKLFF; CDR3 DNA: TGTGCCAGCAGTTACGGGCAGCCGGCTAATGAAAAACTGTTTTTT
clone size: .; D gene: .; V gene: TRBV9; CDR3 length: 15; J gene: TRBJ2-1; CDR3 protein: CASSPMGDSYNEQFF; CDR3 DNA: TGTGCCAGCAGCCCGATGGGTGATTCCTACAATGAGCAGTTCTTC
clone size: .; D gene: .; V gene: TRBV14; CDR3 length: 14; J gene: TRBJ1-1; CDR3 protein: CASSQLPRGTEAFF; CDR3 DNA: TGTGCCAGCAGCCAGCTACCAAGGGGCACTGAAGCTTTCTTT
clone size: .; D gene: .; V gene: TRBV6-5; CDR3 length: 13; J gene: TRBJ2-1; CDR3 protein: CASSYRGLARQFF; CDR3 DNA: TGTGCCAGCAGCTACCGAGGGCTAGCGAGGCAGTTCTTC
clone size: .; D gene: TRBD1; V gene: TRBV28; CDR3 length: 15; J gene: TRBJ2-3; CDR3 protein: CASSSAWTGLDTQYF; CDR3 DNA: TGTGCCAGCAGTTCGGCTTGGACAGGCCTAGATACGCAGTATTTT
clone size: .; D gene: TRBD1; V gene: TRBV7-9; CDR3 length: 16; J gene: TRBJ2-5; CDR3 protein: CASSFGDRVIRETQYF; CDR3 DNA: TGTGCCAGCAGCTTTGGGGACAGGGTCATAAGAGAGACCCAGTACTTC
clone size: .; D gene: TRBD1; V gene: TRBV5-5; CDR3 length: 18; J gene: TRBJ1-2; CDR3 protein: CASSSGSGTGLVSLGYTF; CDR3 DNA: TGTGCCAGCAGCTCCGGCTCCGGGACAGGGCTCGTTTCGTTGGGCTACACCTTC
clone size: .; D gene: .; V gene: TRBV19; CDR3 length: 13; J gene: TRBJ2-5; CDR3 protein: CASSGGGLETQYF; CDR3 DNA: TGTGCCAGTAGTGGTGGGGGGTTGGAGACCCAGTACTTC
clone size: .; D gene: TRBD2; V gene: TRBV28; CDR3 length: 14; J gene: TRBJ2-1; CDR3 protein: CASGTGLAYNEQFF; CDR3 DNA: TGTGCCAGCGGGACTGGACTAGCATACAATGAGCAGTTCTTC
clone size: .; D gene: .; V gene: TRBV5-4; CDR3 length: 14; J gene: TRBJ2-5; CDR3 protein: CASSLVGASETQYF; CDR3 DNA: TGTGCCAGCAGCTTGGTAGGGGCTAGTGAGACCCAGTACTTC
clone size: once; D gene: .; V gene: TRBV5-1; CDR3 length: 16; J gene: TRBJ2-1; CDR3 protein: CASSLQAALPNNEQFF; CDR3 DNA: TGCGCCAGCAGCTTGCAAGCGGCTCTCCCCAACAATGAGCAGTTCTTC
clone size: .; D gene: .; V gene: TRBV18; CDR3 length: 16; J gene: TRBJ2-1; CDR3 protein: CASSPIPAGAYNEQFF; CDR3 DNA: TGTGCCAGCTCACCAATACCAGCGGGCGCCTACAATGAGCAGTTCTTC
clone size: once; D gene: .; V gene: TRBV4-2; CDR3 length: 16; J gene: TRBJ2-2; CDR3 protein: CASSQDALGNTGELFF; CDR3 DNA: TGTGCCAGCAGCCAAGATGCACTAGGTAACACCGGGGAGCTGTTTTTT
clone size: .; D gene: .; V gene: TRBV11-2; CDR3 length: 12; J gene: TRBJ2-7; CDR3 protein: CASSLGSYEQYF; CDR3 DNA: TGTGCCAGCAGCTTGGGTAGCTACGAGCAGTACTTC
clone size: .; D gene: .; V gene: TRBV5-4; CDR3 length: 15; J gene: TRBJ2-3; CDR3 protein: CASSLAATLTDTQYF; CDR3 DNA: TGTGCCAGCAGCTTGGCCGCCACCTTAACAGATACGCAGTATTTT
clone size: .; D gene: .; V gene: TRBV9; CDR3 length: 13; J gene: TRBJ2-2; CDR3 protein: CASSVQSPGVLFF; CDR3 DNA: TGTGCCAGCAGCGTACAATCCCCCGGTGTGCTGTTTTTT
clone size: .; D gene: .; V gene: TRBV28; CDR3 length: 14; J gene: TRBJ2-5; CDR3 protein: CASRGGLYQETQYF; CDR3 DNA: TGTGCCAGCAGAGGGGGACTGTACCAAGAGACCCAGTACTTC
clone size: few; D gene: .; V gene: TRBV7-2; CDR3 length: 14; J gene: TRBJ2-7; CDR3 protein: CASSLVAGSYEQYF; CDR3 DNA: TGTGCCAGCAGCTTAGTTGCGGGAAGCTACGAGCAGTACTTC
clone size: .; D gene: .; V gene: TRBV28; CDR3 length: 15; J gene: TRBJ1-2; CDR3 protein: CASSLLDISNYGYTF; CDR3 DNA: TGTGCCAGCAGTCTTCTGGACATCTCTAACTATGGCTACACCTTC
clone size: .; D gene: .; V gene: TRBV19; CDR3 length: 15; J gene: TRBJ2-3; CDR3 protein: CASSILGSGTDTQYF; CDR3 DNA: TGTGCCAGTAGTATCCTTGGGAGTGGAACAGATACGCAGTATTTT
clone size: .; D gene: .; V gene: TRBV11-2; CDR3 length: 16; J gene: TRBJ2-5; CDR3 protein: CASSTQVRGYQETQYF; CDR3 DNA: TGTGCCAGCAGCACCCAAGTACGAGGGTACCAAGAGACCCAGTACTTC
clone size: .; D gene: .; V gene: TRBV7-2; CDR3 length: 13; J gene: TRBJ1-3; CDR3 protein: CASSNQPGGTIYF; CDR3 DNA: TGTGCCAGCAGCAACCAGCCAGGAGGCACCATATATTTT
clone size: .; D gene: .; V gene: TRBV5-1; CDR3 length: 13; J gene: TRBJ2-5; CDR3 protein: CASSFGGEETQYF; CDR3 DNA: TGCGCCAGCAGCTTTGGTGGGGAAGAGACCCAGTACTTC
clone size: once; D gene: .; V gene: TRBV30; CDR3 length: 16; J gene: TRBJ2-3; CDR3 protein: CAWSEWADSATDTQYF; CDR3 DNA: TGTGCCTGGAGTGAGTGGGCTGACTCGGCCACAGATACGCAGTATTTT
clone size: .; D gene: TRBD2; V gene: TRBV27; CDR3 length: 16; J gene: TRBJ2-7; CDR3 protein: CASSSWRTSGFYEQYF; CDR3 DNA: TGTGCCAGCAGCTCTTGGAGGACTAGCGGATTCTACGAGCAGTACTTC
clone size: .; D gene: .; V gene: TRBV7-9; CDR3 length: 12; J gene: TRBJ2-2; CDR3 protein: CASSLNTGELFF; CDR3 DNA: TGTGCCAGCAGTTTAAACACCGGGGAGCTGTTTTTT